These 19 T cell receptor beta chains were all obtained from the same sample, sequenced in a study of T cell changes during pregnancy in multiple sclerosis. Profiling relied on immunoSEQ multiplex PCR, and the TCRdb table lists in-frame clones only, not all of them. The table records tens of thousands of clones, approximately 92% of them present only once. Sequencing was performed on peripheral blood, taken in the third trimester of pregnancy. The receptors were sampled from a female donor in good health, enrolled as a control in a pregnancy study.

The rearrangement uses TRBV4-2 and TRBJ1-1, with 10 positions matching TRBD1. The CDR3 extends over 16 amino acids. The J segment lost 4 bases and the V segment lost 5 bases, leaving 10 bases of the junction unmatched. Germline-derived CDR1 and CDR2 are LGHNA and YNFKEQ. The CDR3 protein is CASSFRTGGGGTEAFF. The CDR3 DNA reads TGTGCCAGCAGCTTTCGGACAGGGGGAGGGGGCACTGAAGCTTTCTTT.

This clone was seen a handful of times. The gene calls are TRBV11-2 and TRBJ1-1; D is unresolved. V lost 1 base and J lost 0, with 12 bases in between. There are 16 residues in the CDR3. In germline, CDR1 is SGHAT, CDR2 FQNNGV. CDR3 loop: CASSLGPSTMNTEAFF. The CDR3 region has the DNA TGTGCCAGCAGCTTAGGGCCCAGTACCATGAACACTGAAGCTTTCTTT.

V is TRBV30 and J is TRBJ2-7, with D possibly being TRBD1 (5 bases). The length of the CDR3 is 14 residues. The germline gives CDR1 GTSNPN, CDR2 SVGIG (reference sequence). With 1 base removed from V and 3 bases from J, the gap between germline ends came to 13 bases. The CDR3, as DNA: TGTGCCTGGAGTGAGGGGTTATTAGGCTACGAGCAGTACTTC. As protein: CAWSEGLLGYEQYF.

The chain uses TRBV6-1 and TRBJ2-2; TRBD1 is a possible D gene (6 bases). Trimming cost V 6 bases and J 0 bases, with 8 bases left between them. The CDR3 has 14 residues. In germline, CDR1 is MNHNS, CDR2 SASEGT. CDR3 bases: TGTGCCAGCAGGGACAGACCGAACACCGGGGAGCTGTTTTTT. This translates into CASRDRPNTGELFF.

The CDR3 DNA reads TGTGCCAGCAGCCATACCGGGACTAGCGAATACAATGAGCAGTTCTTC. This sequence encodes CASSHTGTSEYNEQFF. The chain employs TRBV4-2 and TRBJ2-1; TRBD2 aligns across 10 bases. The CDR3 spans 16 residues. The J segment lost 4 bases and the V segment lost 3 bases, leaving 6 bases of the junction unmatched. The germline gives CDR1 LGHNA, CDR2 YNFKEQ.

This sequence joins TRBV6-5 and TRBJ2-7, with TRBD2 matching 8 bases. Germline CDR1 and CDR2: MNHEY and SVGAGI. The V segment lost 1 base and the J segment 4 bases; nucleotides outside the gene matches: 3. CDR3 length: 14 amino acids. The chain's CDR3 is CASSYYRGGYEQYF. For the CDR3, the DNA is TGTGCCAGCAGTTACTACCGGGGGGGATACGAGCAGTACTTC.

The chain uses TRBV5-4 and TRBJ1-4; 7 bases line up with TRBD1. This CDR3 is built from 15 residues. J lost 7 bases, V lost 3 bases, and 9 bases had no gene match. Germline CDR1 and CDR2: SGHNT and YYREEE (reference sequence). CDR3 in DNA: TGTGCCAGCAGCTCCGGGACAGACAATACTGAAAAACTGTTTTTT. Amino acid sequence: CASSSGTDNTEKLFF.

This clone was counted a single time. In nucleotides, the CDR3 is TGTGCCAGCAGCTTTCTCACGGGCACCGGGGAGCTGTTTTTT. Translated, it gives CASSFLTGTGELFF. The chain uses TRBV7-9 and TRBJ2-2, with D unresolved. The V gene lost 3 bases and the J gene lost 4 bases, with 9 bases spanning the gap. This CDR3 contains 14 residues. The germline gives CDR1 SEHNR, CDR2 FQNEAQ (reference sequence).

This clone is a singleton in its sample. CDR3 nucleotides: TGTGCCAGCAGCTCACAGGGGGCCGATAAAAAACTGTTTTTT. Its translation: CASSSQGADKKLFF. The V gene is TRBV7-2, the J gene TRBJ1-4; 9 bases agree with TRBD1. This CDR3 is built from 14 residues. The germline CDR1 and CDR2 sequences are SGHTA and FQGNSA. After removal of 4 bases from V and 9 bases from J, the junction contained 6 bases not matched to a gene.

This clone was observed a handful of times. The chain carries TRBV7-6 and TRBJ1-1, with D unclear. V shed 5 bases and J shed 3 bases, with 10 bases lying between them. Germline V lookup: CDR1 SGHVS, CDR2 FNYEAQ. CDR3 length equals 13 residues. CDR3 protein: CASSTTRYTEAFF. The CDR3 region has the DNA TGTGCCAGCAGCACCACTAGGTACACTGAAGCTTTCTTT. The full variable domain, with the rest looked up from reference TRBV7-6 and TRBJ1-1, is GAGVSQSPRYKVTKRGQDVALRCDPISGHVSLYWYRQALGQGPEFLTYFNYEAQQDKSGLPNDRFSAERPEGSISTLTIQRTEQRDSAMYRCASSTTRYTEAFFGQGTRLTVV.

This clone was observed once. The rearrangement uses TRBV10-1 and TRBJ2-3; 14 bases line up with TRBD2. This CDR3 comprises 18 residues. V lost 6 bases and J lost 5; bases outside the gene matches: 13. The germline gives CDR1 WNHNN, CDR2 SYGVQD (reference sequence). CDR3 coding DNA: TGCGCCAGCAGGTCCGGGACTAGCGGGGGCCCCTCCGGAGATACGCAGTATTTT. This codes for CASRSGTSGGPSGDTQYF.

The rearrangement joins TRBV4-1 to TRBJ2-7; D perhaps matches TRBD1 (5 bases). V was trimmed by 1 base and J by 3 bases, leaving 19 bases between them. Germline assignment: CDR1 MGHRA and CDR2 YSYEKL. CDR3 length equals 17 residues. The CDR3 is CASSQAKGQGQHYEQYF. The CDR3 nucleotides read TGCGCCAGCAGCCAAGCGAAGGGTCAGGGCCAGCACTACGAGCAGTACTTC.

This clone turned up a few times. This sequence joins TRBV18 and TRBJ2-2; D unresolved. Trimming left V 2 bases short and J 0 bases short, with 7 bases between. Looked up from germline, CDR1 is KGHSH and CDR2 is LQKENI. This CDR3 contains 15 residues. The CDR3 DNA follows: TGTGCCAGCTCACCAGAGGTTTCGAACACCGGGGAGCTGTTTTTT. As protein: CASSPEVSNTGELFF.

The rearrangement uses TRBV6-5 and TRBJ2-7, with D unresolved. Germline assignment: CDR1 MNHEY and CDR2 SVGAGI. The CDR3 totals 10 residues. Trimming left V 0 bases short and J 11 bases short, with 5 bases between. The CDR3 here is CASSYSRKYF. The DNA of the CDR3 is TGTGCCAGCAGTTACTCGAGGAAGTACTTC.

J is TRBJ1-4 and V is TRBV6-5; TRBD1 agrees at 7 bases. In germline, CDR1 is MNHEY, CDR2 SVGAGI. This CDR3 has 14 residues. V trimming: 6 bases; J trimming: 8 bases; junction bases outside the gene matches: 9. The CDR3: CASRSIGGREKLFF. The CDR3 DNA sequence: TGTGCCAGCAGATCGATAGGGGGCAGAGAAAAACTGTTTTTT.

The chain joins TRBV5-6 to TRBJ2-7, with D unresolved. Trimming cost V 0 bases and J 2 bases, with 9 bases left between them. The CDR3 extends over 14 amino acids. Germline lookup yields CDR1 SGHDT and CDR2 YYEEEE. CDR3 amino acids: CASSLARQTYEQYF. The CDR3 coding sequence is TGTGCCAGCAGCTTGGCCAGACAAACCTACGAGCAGTACTTC.

The rearrangement uses TRBV7-3 and TRBJ2-1; D gene uncertain. Between the trimmed V and J ends, which lost 1 base and 6 bases, there was a span of 10 bases. The CDR3 runs 14 residues. CDR1 SGHTA and CDR2 FQGTGA come from the germline V gene. The CDR3 loop reads CASSLMPGINEQFF. In nucleotides, the CDR3 is TGTGCCAGCAGCTTAATGCCAGGAATCAATGAGCAGTTCTTC.

The V gene is TRBV27, the J gene TRBJ1-5; D perhaps matches TRBD1 (5 bases). CDR1 is MNHEY and CDR2 is SMNVEV in the germline V gene (reference sequence). CDR3 length equals 17 residues. V lost 5 bases to trimming and J lost 3 bases, with 20 bases between them. CDR3 nucleotides: TGTGCCAGCAGTCCCGGGGGGTTCTTACTATTCAATCAGCCCCAGCATTTT. It yields the protein CASSPGGFLLFNQPQHF.

The chain uses TRBV6-4 and TRBJ2-1; 10 bases agree with TRBD2. The germline V gene has CDR1 MRHNA and CDR2 SNTAGT. The CDR3 consists of 15 residues. V was clipped by 3 bases and J by 8 bases; unmatched bases: 7. Here the CDR3 reads CASSESSGGVHEQFF. CDR3 sequence (DNA): TGTGCCAGCAGTGAGTCCAGCGGGGGGGTCCATGAGCAGTTCTTC.